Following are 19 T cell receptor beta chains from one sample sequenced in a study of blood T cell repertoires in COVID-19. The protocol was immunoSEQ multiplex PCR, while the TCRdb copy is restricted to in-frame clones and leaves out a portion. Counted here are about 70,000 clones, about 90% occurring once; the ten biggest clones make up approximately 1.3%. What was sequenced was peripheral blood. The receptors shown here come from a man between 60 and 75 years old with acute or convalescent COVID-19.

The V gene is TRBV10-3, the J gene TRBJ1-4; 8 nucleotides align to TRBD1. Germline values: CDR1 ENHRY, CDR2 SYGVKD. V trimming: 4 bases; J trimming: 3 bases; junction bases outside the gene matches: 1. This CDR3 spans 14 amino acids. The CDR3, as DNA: TGTGCCATCAGTGGCAGGGGGCCTAATGAAAAACTGTTTTTT. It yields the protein CAISGRGPNEKLFF.

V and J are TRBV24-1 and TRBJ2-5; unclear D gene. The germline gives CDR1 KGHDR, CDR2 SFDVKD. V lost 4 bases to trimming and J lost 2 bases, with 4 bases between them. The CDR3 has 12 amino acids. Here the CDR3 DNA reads TGTGCCACCAGTGAGCGGCAAGAGACCCAGTACTTC. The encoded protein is CATSERQETQYF.

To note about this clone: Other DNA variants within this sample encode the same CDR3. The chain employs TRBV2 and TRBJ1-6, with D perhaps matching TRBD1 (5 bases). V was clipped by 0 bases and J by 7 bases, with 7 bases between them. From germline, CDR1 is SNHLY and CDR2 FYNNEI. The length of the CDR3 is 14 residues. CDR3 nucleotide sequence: TGTGCCAGCAGTGAAGCCAGGGTCAATTCACCCCTCCACTTT. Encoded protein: CASSEARVNSPLHF.

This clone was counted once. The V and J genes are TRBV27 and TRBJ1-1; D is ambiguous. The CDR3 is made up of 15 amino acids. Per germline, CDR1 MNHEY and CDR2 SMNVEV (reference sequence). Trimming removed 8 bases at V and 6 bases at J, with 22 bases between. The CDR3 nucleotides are TGTGCCAGCCTGCCCCTGAGGCCTGGTTTATCTGAAGCTTTCTTT. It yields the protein CASLPLRPGLSEAFF.

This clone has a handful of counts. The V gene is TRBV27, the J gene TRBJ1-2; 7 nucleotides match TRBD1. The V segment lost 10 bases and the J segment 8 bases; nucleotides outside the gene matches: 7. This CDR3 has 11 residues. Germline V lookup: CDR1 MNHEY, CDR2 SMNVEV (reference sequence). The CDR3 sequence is CATLGGGGYTF. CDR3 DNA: TGTGCCACTCTAGGGGGCGGGGGCTACACCTTC.

CDR3 coding DNA: TGTGCCAGCAGTTTAGACACCGCATATAGCTCCTACAATGAGCAGTTCTTC. Its translation is CASSLDTAYSSYNEQFF. The chain carries TRBV27 and TRBJ2-1; no firm D call. The germline V gene has CDR1 MNHEY and CDR2 SMNVEV (reference sequence). CDR3 length: 17 amino acids. V gave up 2 bases and J gave up 0 bases, with 14 bases separating them.

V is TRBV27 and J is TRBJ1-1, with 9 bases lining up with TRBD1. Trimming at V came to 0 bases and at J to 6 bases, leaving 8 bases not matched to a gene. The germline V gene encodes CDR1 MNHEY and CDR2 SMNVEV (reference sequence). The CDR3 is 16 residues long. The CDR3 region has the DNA TGTGCCAGCAGTTTATCTACCACAGGGGGCTCGCCTGAAGCTTTCTTT. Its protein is CASSLSTTGGSPEAFF.

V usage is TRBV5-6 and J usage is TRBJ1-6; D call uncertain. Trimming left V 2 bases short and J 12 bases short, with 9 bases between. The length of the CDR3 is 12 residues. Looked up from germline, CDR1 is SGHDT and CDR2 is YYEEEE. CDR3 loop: CASSFDSGPLHF. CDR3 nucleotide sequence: TGTGCCAGCAGCTTCGACTCTGGACCCCTCCACTTT.

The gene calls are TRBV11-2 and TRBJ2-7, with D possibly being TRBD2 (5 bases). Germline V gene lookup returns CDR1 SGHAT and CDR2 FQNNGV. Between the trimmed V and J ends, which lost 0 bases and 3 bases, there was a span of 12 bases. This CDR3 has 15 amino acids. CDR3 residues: CASSLDARVGYEQYF. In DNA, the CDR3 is TGTGCCAGCAGCTTAGATGCGAGGGTTGGCTACGAGCAGTACTTC.

DNA for the CDR3: TGCGCCAGCAGAGGGGGGGCGAACACCGGGGAGCTGTTTTTT. Protein sequence: CASRGGANTGELFF. This chain joins TRBV5-1 and TRBJ2-2; D might be TRBD2 (7 bases). Germline assignment: CDR1 SGHRS and CDR2 YFSETQ. This CDR3 has 14 residues. V was clipped by 5 bases and J by 0 bases, with 8 bases between them. Supplemented by reference TRBV5-1 and TRBJ2-2, the full variable domain reads KAGVTQTPRYLIKTRGQQVTLSCSPISGHRSVSWYQQTPGQGLQFLFEYFSETQRNKGNFPGRFSGRQFSNSRSEMNVSTLELGDSALYLCASRGGANTGELFFGEGSRLTVL.

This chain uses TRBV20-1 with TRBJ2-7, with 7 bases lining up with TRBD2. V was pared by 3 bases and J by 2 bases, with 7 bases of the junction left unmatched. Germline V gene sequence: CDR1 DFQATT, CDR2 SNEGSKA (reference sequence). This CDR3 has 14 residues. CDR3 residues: CSASGGEGPYEQYF. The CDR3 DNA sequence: TGCAGTGCTAGTGGCGGGGAGGGCCCCTACGAGCAGTACTTC.

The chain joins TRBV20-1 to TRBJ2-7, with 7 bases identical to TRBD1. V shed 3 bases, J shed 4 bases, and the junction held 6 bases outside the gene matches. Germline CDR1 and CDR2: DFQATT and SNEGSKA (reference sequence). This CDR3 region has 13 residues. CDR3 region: CSASRQGLYEQYF. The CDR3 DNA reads TGCAGTGCTAGTAGACAGGGCTTGTACGAGCAGTACTTC.

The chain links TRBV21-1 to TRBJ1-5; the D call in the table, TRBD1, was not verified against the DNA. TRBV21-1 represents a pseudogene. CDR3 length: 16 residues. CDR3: CASSKAEGQRNQPQHF. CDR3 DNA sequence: TGTGCCAGCAGCAAAGCAGAGGGACAGAGAAATCAGCCCCAGCATTTT.

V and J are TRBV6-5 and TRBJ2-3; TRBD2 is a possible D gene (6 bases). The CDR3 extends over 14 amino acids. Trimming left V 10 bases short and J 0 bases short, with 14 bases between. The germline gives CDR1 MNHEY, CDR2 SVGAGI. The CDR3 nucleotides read TGTGCCACCAATATAGCGGTGAGCACAGATACGCAGTATTTT. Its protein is CATNIAVSTDTQYF.

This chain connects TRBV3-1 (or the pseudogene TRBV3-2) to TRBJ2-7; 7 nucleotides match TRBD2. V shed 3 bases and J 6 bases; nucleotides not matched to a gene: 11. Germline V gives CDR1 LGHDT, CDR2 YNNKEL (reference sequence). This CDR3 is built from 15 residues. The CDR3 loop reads CASSHRGGRGSEQYF. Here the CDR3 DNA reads TGTGCCAGCAGCCACAGAGGAGGGAGGGGTTCCGAGCAGTACTTC.

The CDR3 DNA follows: TGTGCCAGCAGTTATACCCCGGGATCGGGGGAGCTGTTTTTT. This codes for CASSYTPGSGELFF. The rearrangement links TRBV6-6 to TRBJ2-2; D possibly corresponds to TRBD2 (5 bases). The CDR3 runs 14 residues. Trimming took off 3 bases at V and 8 bases at J, with 13 bases between the two ends. The germline gives CDR1 MNHNY, CDR2 SVGAGI (reference sequence).

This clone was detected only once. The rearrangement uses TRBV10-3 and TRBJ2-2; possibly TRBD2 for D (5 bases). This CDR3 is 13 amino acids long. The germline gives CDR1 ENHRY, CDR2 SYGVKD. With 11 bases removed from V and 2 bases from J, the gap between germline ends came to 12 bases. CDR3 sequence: CAVRETNTGELFF. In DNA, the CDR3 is TGTGCCGTCCGGGAAACAAACACCGGGGAGCTGTTTTTT.

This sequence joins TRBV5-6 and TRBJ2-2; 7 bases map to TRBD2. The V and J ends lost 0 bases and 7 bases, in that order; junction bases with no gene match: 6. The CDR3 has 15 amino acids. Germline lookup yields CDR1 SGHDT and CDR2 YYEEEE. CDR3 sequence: CASSLGTSVIGELFF. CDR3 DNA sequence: TGTGCCAGCAGCTTGGGAACTAGCGTTATCGGGGAGCTGTTTTTT.

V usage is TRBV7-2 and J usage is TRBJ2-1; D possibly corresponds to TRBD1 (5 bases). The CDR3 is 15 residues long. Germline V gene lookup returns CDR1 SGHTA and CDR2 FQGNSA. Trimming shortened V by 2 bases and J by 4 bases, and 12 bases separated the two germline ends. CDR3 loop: CASSLRTQIYNEQFF. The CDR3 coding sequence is TGTGCCAGCAGCTTAAGGACACAGATTTACAATGAGCAGTTCTTC.